This T cell receptor (beta chain) comes out of a study of diagnostic markers for celiac disease. With the reads reprocessed, TCRdb shows one record per CDR3 protein and no DNA. This repertoire includes over a thousand distinct CDR3 sequences. This CDR3 is built from 11 residues. Germline CDR1 SNHLY, CDR2 FYNNEI. This chain links TRBV2 with TRBJ2-1; checking the TCRdb D call of TRBD2 is not possible without DNA. The TCR was taken from a human donor. The sequenced sample consisted of either unsorted cells or a sorted T cell fraction (not recorded which). CDR3 region: CAGRTSHEQFF.